There are many counts of the clone carrying this T cell receptor (beta chain). These data are taken from a study of T cells in Graves' hyperthyroidism and ophthalmopathy. This CDR3 has 14 amino acids. The germline V gene encodes CDR1 DFQATT and CDR2 SNEGSKA (reference sequence). The J segment lost 6 bases and the V segment lost 1 base, leaving 8 bases of the junction unmatched. Amplified TCR beta CDR3 regions derived from RNA transcripts. The study used the HTBI primer set for a first-round RT-PCR of the TCR CDR3. TCRdb processed the multiplex PCR reads anew with MiXCR; each CDR3 protein has one entry. The data contain approximately 610,000 distinct CDR3 sequences, 14% to 15% of them seen just once; the ten biggest clones take up about 3.9%.

The sequence came from a woman aged 40-49 years with Graves' ophthalmopathy. Sequencing was carried out using blood. The chain combines TRBV20-1 with TRBJ1-1, with 7 bases that match TRBD1. The CDR3 region is CSARAPGRGPEAFF. The CDR3 region has the DNA TGCAGTGCTAGAGCCCCCGGAAGGGGGCCTGAAGCTTTCTTT.